This entry lists 11 T cell receptor beta chains sequenced from one sample in a study of blood T cell repertoires in COVID-19. The assay was immunoSEQ multiplex PCR, and TCRdb's table has in-frame clones only and misses some. The data show about 220,000 clones, almost 90% seen once. Specimen: PBMCs or T cells enriched from blood (not recorded which). These receptors were collected from a young man who had been exposed to COVID-19.

The sample holds one count of this clone. The V call is TRBV6-2 or TRBV6-3, the J call TRBJ2-1; 10 bases fit TRBD2. The CDR3 is 16 amino acids. The ends lost 6 bases at V and 1 base at J; junction bases unmatched: 6. From germline, CDR1 is MNHEY and CDR2 SVGEGT. CDR3 sequence: CASSGSGGASYNEQFF. The CDR3 DNA reads TGTGCCAGCAGCGGAAGCGGGGGGGCATCCTACAATGAGCAGTTCTTC.

The rearrangement uses TRBV19 and TRBJ1-2, with D tentatively TRBD1 (6 bases). This CDR3 has 15 residues. CDR1 LNHDA and CDR2 SQIVND come from the germline V gene (reference sequence). Trimming left V 3 bases short and J 6 bases short, with 17 bases between. CDR3 nucleotide sequence: TGTGCCAGTAGTATGTGGGACAAAAACTACGATGGCTACACCTTC. This codes for CASSMWDKNYDGYTF.

The sample holds a few counts of this clone. The V call is TRBV7-3, the J call TRBJ2-5; the match to TRBD2 covers 9 bases. The CDR3 loop spans 14 amino acids. Germline CDR1 is SGHTA and CDR2 is FQGTGA. V trimming: 2 bases; J trimming: 5 bases; junction bases outside the gene matches: 3. CDR3 in amino acids: CASSLLAGYETQYF. CDR3 bases: TGTGCCAGCAGCTTACTAGCGGGGTACGAGACCCAGTACTTC.

This sequence joins TRBV4-2 and TRBJ1-2; TRBD1 aligns across 9 bases. This CDR3 contains 17 residues. Germline CDR1 reads LGHNA; CDR2 reads YNFKEQ. The trim removed 4 bases at V and 0 bases at J, leaving 9 bases unmatched. CDR3 bases: TGTGCCAGCAGCCTCCTAAGATGGGACAGGGCTAACTATGGCTACACCTTC. It encodes CASSLLRWDRANYGYTF.

The chain carries TRBV7-9 and TRBJ2-5, with TRBD2 matching 11 bases. V shed 2 bases, J shed 7 bases, and the junction held 9 bases outside the gene matches. Germline lookup yields CDR1 SEHNR and CDR2 FQNEAQ (reference sequence). CDR3 length equals 16 residues. As DNA, the CDR3 is TGTGCCAGCAGCTTAAGGCGACTAGCGGGGCAGGGGACCCAGTACTTC. Amino acid sequence: CASSLRRLAGQGTQYF.

The J gene is TRBJ1-1, the V gene TRBV29-1; a weak D match, TRBD1 (5 bases). Trimming removed 2 bases from V and 13 bases from J, with 20 bases in between. The germline V gene encodes CDR1 SQVTM and CDR2 ANQGSEA. The length of the CDR3 is 13 residues. The CDR3 spells CSVEIWQGGLVFF. The CDR3 DNA sequence: TGCAGCGTTGAAATTTGGCAGGGAGGGTTGGTTTTCTTT. Full variable domain (missing parts from reference TRBV29-1 and TRBJ1-1): SAVISQKPSRDICQRGTSLTIQCQVDSQVTMMFWYRQQPGQSLTLIATANQGSEATYESGFVIDKFPISRPNLTFSTLTVSNMSPEDSSIYLCSVEIWQGGLVFFGQGTRLTVV.

The rearrangement links TRBV6-5 to TRBJ2-7; 11 nucleotides align to TRBD2. This CDR3 region has 15 residues. The trim removed 7 bases at V and 3 bases at J, leaving 8 bases unmatched. Looked up from germline, CDR1 is MNHEY and CDR2 is SVGAGI. In nucleotides, the CDR3 is TGTGCCAGCAACGGCCTTAGCGGGGGGGGCTACGAGCAGTACTTC. Translated, it gives CASNGLSGGGYEQYF.

This clone was detected a few times. The V and J genes are TRBV2 and TRBJ1-2; 8 positions agree with TRBD1. The germline CDR1 and CDR2 sequences are SNHLY and FYNNEI. V shed 3 bases and J 3 bases; nucleotides not matched to a gene: 3. The CDR3 spans 14 residues. The CDR3 reads CASSDRGRDYGYTF. As DNA, the CDR3 is TGTGCCAGCAGTGACAGGGGGCGCGACTATGGCTACACCTTC.

The chain employs TRBV11-2 and TRBJ2-7, with D possibly matching TRBD1 (6 bases). CDR3 length: 16 residues. CDR1 and CDR2 from the germline V gene are SGHAT and FQNNGV. V was clipped by 1 base and J by 4 bases, with 17 bases between them. CDR3 DNA sequence: TGTGCCAGCAGCTTAGCTGTGGGGCAGGGGTTTTACGAGCAGTACTTC. Translating gives CASSLAVGQGFYEQYF.

The CDR3 DNA is TGCGCCAGCAGCTCCCTTCGGGCGGAGGGGACCCAGTACTTC. Amino acids: CASSSLRAEGTQYF. V and J are TRBV5-1 and TRBJ2-5, with a weak D call TRBD2 (6 bases). V gave up 3 bases and J gave up 7 bases, with 16 bases separating them. Per germline, CDR1 SGHRS and CDR2 YFSETQ. The CDR3 is made up of 14 amino acids.

This rearrangement joins TRBV9 to TRBJ2-3; 12 nucleotides match TRBD2. Germline CDR1 is SGDLS and CDR2 is YYNGEE. Trimming at V came to 0 bases and at J to 6 bases, leaving 11 bases not matched to a gene. This CDR3 is built from 18 residues. The DNA of the CDR3 is TGTGCCAGCAGCGTAGCGGGGTGGCTAGCGGGGGGGCCTGATACGCAGTATTTT. Translated: CASSVAGWLAGGPDTQYF.